These 8 T cell receptor beta chains share one sample of origin, sequenced in a study of identical twins. TCRdb fed the 5' RACE reads into MiXCR, producing one record per CDR3 protein. The data contain some 570,000 distinct CDR3 sequences, approximately 20% of them seen just once; the ten biggest clones take up about 0.5%. These data were also reused for a study on yellow fever vaccine responses in identical twins.

The material sequenced was CD4+ T cells sorted from blood. The receptors were sampled from a woman aged 18 to 35 in good health.

There are a few counts of this clonotype. The chain recombines TRBV24-1 with TRBJ2-5; possibly TRBD2 for D (5 bases). Trimming cost V 9 bases and J 2 bases, with 15 bases left between them. Per germline, CDR1 KGHDR and CDR2 SFDVKD. CDR3 length equals 14 residues. DNA for the CDR3: TGTGCCACCTCTGCCTCGGGGAAACAAGAGACCCAGTACTTC. Translating gives CATSASGKQETQYF.

This clonotype occurred a few times. This chain joins TRBV7-9 and TRBJ2-3; TRBD2 matches 9 bases. Per germline, CDR1 SEHNR and CDR2 FQNEAQ (reference sequence). There are 15 residues in the CDR3. The V and J ends lost 2 bases and 2 bases, in that order; junction bases with no gene match: 2. In DNA, the CDR3 is TGTGCCAGCAGCTTAAGCGGGGGGCCCACAGATACGCAGTATTTT. Residues: CASSLSGGPTDTQYF.

V gene TRBV5-1 combines with J gene TRBJ2-7; D gene ambiguous. The CDR3 loop spans 13 amino acids. V was shortened by 0 bases and J by 3 bases, with 7 bases between the two germline ends. The germline gives CDR1 SGHRS, CDR2 YFSETQ. The CDR3 region has the DNA TGCGCCAGCAGCTTGGGAGACTTCTACGAGCAGTACGTC. Protein sequence: CASSLGDFYEQYV.

V gene TRBV6-5 combines with J gene TRBJ2-5; D not resolved. Per the germline V gene, CDR1 is MNHEY and CDR2 is SVGAGI. V shed 1 base and J shed 3 bases, with 15 bases lying between them. The CDR3 sequence is 16 residues long. The DNA for the CDR3 is TGTGCCAGCAGTTACTTAGGCAGGCCCCAGGAAGAGACCCAGTACTTC. It translates to CASSYLGRPQEETQYF.

This chain uses TRBV20-1 with TRBJ2-1; D not resolved. Germline assignment: CDR1 DFQATT and CDR2 SNEGSKA (reference sequence). V was pared by 6 bases and J by 7 bases, with 16 bases between. CDR3 length equals 13 residues. The CDR3: CSANVLHSNEQFF. DNA for the CDR3: TGCAGTGCAAACGTCCTACATTCGAATGAGCAGTTCTTC.

The CDR3 spells CASSLSSGRGRYNEQFF. Written as DNA, the CDR3 is TGTGCCAGCAGCTTATCTAGCGGGAGAGGCCGCTACAATGAGCAGTTCTTC. The gene calls are TRBV7-3 and TRBJ2-1, with 10 nucleotides matching TRBD2. The trim removed 2 bases at V and 3 bases at J, leaving 7 bases unmatched. Germline values: CDR1 SGHTA, CDR2 FQGTGA. The length of the CDR3 is 17 residues.

This clonotype came up once. The rearrangement uses TRBV6-5 and TRBJ2-7; tentative D call: TRBD1 (5 bases). Germline CDR1 reads MNHEY; CDR2 reads SVGAGI. V was pared by 2 bases and J by 3 bases, with 11 bases between. The CDR3 loop spans 14 amino acids. Written as DNA, the CDR3 is TGTGCCAGCAGTTACCGACAGACCAGCTACGAGCAGTACTTC. As protein: CASSYRQTSYEQYF.

The chain links TRBV5-1 to TRBJ1-6; a possible D gene is TRBD1 (6 bases). Trimming took off 3 bases at V and 9 bases at J, with 19 bases between the two ends. The germline V gene has CDR1 SGHRS and CDR2 YFSETQ. The CDR3 spans 16 residues. The CDR3 nucleotides read TGCGCCAGCAGCTCGGGATCTACAGGGAACGGTTCACCCCTCCACTTT. Translated, it gives CASSSGSTGNGSPLHF.